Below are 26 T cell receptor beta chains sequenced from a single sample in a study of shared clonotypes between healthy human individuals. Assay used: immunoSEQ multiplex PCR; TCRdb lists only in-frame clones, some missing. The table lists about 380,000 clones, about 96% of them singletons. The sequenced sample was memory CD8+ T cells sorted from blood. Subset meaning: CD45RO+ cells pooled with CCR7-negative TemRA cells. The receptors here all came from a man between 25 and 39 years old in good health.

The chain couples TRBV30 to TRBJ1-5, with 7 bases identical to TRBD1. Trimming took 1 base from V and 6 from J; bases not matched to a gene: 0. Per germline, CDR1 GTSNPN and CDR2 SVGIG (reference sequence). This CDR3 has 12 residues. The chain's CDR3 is CAWSGQGQPQHF. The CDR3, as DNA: TGTGCCTGGAGTGGACAGGGTCAGCCCCAGCATTTT.

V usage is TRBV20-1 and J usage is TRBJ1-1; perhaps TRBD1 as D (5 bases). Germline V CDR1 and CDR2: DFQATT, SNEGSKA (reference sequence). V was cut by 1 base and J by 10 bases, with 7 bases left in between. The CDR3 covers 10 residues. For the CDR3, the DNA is TGCAGTGCTAGAGCTGGGGGAGCTTTCTTT. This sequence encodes CSARAGGAFF.

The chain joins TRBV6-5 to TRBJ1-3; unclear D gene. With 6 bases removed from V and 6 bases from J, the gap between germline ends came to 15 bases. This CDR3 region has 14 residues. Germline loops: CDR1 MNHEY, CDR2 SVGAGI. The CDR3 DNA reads TGTGCCAGCAGCGTAACTGGTGGGTTAAACACCATATATTTT. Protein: CASSVTGGLNTIYF.

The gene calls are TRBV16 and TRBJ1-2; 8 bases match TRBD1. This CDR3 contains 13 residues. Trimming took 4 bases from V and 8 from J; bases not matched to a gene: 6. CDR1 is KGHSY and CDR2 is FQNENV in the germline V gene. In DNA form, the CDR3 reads TGTGCCAGCAGCCGATACAGGGGGACGGGCTACACCTTC. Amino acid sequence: CASSRYRGTGYTF.

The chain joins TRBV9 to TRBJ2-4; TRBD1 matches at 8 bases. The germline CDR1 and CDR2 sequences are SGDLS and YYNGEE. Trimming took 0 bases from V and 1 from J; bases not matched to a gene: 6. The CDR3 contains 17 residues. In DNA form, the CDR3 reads TGTGCCAGCAGCGTAGGGGGACGGGACAGGGCCAAAAACATTCAGTACTTC. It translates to CASSVGGRDRAKNIQYF. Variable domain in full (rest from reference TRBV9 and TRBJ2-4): DSGVTQTPKHLITATGQRVTLRCSPRSGDLSVYWYQQSLDQGLQFLIQYYNGEERAKGNILERFSAQQFPDLHSELNLSSLELGDSALYFCASSVGGRDRAKNIQYFGAGTRLSVL.

CDR3 protein: CASSAYRGRTEAFF. The CDR3 DNA sequence: TGTGCCAGCAGCGCTTACAGGGGGCGAACTGAAGCTTTCTTT. This rearrangement joins TRBV28 to TRBJ1-1; 9 bases line up with TRBD1. Germline loops: CDR1 MDHEN, CDR2 SYDVKM. This CDR3 comprises 14 residues. The J segment lost 5 bases and the V segment lost 6 bases, leaving 7 bases of the junction unmatched.

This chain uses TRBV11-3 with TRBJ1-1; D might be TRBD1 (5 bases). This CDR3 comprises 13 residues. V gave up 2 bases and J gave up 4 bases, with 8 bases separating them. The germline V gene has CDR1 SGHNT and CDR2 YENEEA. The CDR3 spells CASSLITGTEAFF. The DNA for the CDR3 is TGTGCCAGCAGCTTAATTACAGGCACTGAAGCTTTCTTT.

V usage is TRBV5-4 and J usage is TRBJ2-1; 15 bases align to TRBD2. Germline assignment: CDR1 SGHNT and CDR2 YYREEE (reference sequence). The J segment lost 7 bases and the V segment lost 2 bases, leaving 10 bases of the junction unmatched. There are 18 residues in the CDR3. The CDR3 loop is CASSFGLAGGRGGNEQFF. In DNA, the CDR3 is TGTGCCAGCAGCTTTGGACTAGCGGGAGGGCGAGGGGGAAATGAGCAGTTCTTC.

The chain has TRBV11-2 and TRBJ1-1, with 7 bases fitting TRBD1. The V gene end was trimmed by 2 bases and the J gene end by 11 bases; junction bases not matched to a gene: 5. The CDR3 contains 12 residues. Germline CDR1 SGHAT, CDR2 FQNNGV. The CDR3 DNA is TGTGCCAGCAGCTTACGAGGCAGGGGGGCTTTCTTT. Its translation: CASSLRGRGAFF.

The CDR3 coding sequence is TGCGCCAGCAGCCAAGAGGGGCTCAGAGGAGCCGGGGAGCTGTTTTTT. Amino acid sequence: CASSQEGLRGAGELFF. V usage is TRBV4-1 and J usage is TRBJ2-2; the D gene is possibly TRBD1 (5 bases). This CDR3 is 16 amino acids long. V was pared by 0 bases and J by 6 bases, with 14 bases between. Germline-derived CDR1 and CDR2 are MGHRA and YSYEKL.

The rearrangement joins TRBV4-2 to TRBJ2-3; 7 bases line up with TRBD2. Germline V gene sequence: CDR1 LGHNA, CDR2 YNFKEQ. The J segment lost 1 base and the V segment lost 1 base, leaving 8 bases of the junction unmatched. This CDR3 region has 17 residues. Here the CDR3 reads CASSQGELATRTDTQYF. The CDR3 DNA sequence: TGTGCCAGCAGCCAAGGAGAACTAGCGACTCGCACAGATACGCAGTATTTT.

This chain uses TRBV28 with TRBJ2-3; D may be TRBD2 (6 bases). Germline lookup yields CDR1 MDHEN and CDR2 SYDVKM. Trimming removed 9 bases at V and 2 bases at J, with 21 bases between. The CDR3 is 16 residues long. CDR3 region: CARLPTSPHYTDTQYF. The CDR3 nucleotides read TGTGCCAGGCTACCTACTAGCCCCCATTACACAGATACGCAGTATTTT.

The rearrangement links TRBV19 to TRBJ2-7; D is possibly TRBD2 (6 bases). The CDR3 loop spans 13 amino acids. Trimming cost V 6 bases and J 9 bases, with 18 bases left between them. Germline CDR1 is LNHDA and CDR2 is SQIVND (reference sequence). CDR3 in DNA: TGTGCCAGTAGCGACACCGGGGGTCTCCTGCAGTACTTC. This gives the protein CASSDTGGLLQYF.

CDR3 DNA sequence: TGTGCCAGCAGTGCCCCCGGGACAGGCCAAGAGACCCAGTACTTC. Its protein is CASSAPGTGQETQYF. V and J are TRBV25-1 and TRBJ2-5; 8 nucleotides align to TRBD1. The V gene end was trimmed by 4 bases and the J gene end by 1 base; junction bases not matched to a gene: 5. This CDR3 region has 15 residues. Germline V gene sequence: CDR1 MGHDK, CDR2 SYGVNS.

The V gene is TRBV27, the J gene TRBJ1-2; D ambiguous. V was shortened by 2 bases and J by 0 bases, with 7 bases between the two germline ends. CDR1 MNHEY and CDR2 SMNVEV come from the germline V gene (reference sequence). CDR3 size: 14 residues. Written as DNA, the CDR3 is TGTGCCAGCAGTTTAACCGGGACTAACTATGGCTACACCTTC. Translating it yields CASSLTGTNYGYTF.

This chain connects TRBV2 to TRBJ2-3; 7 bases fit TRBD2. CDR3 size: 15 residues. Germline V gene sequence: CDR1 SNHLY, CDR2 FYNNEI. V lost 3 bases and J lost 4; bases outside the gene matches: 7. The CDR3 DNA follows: TGTGCCAGCAGTGACGAGGGAGGGCCCGCAGATACGCAGTATTTT. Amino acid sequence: CASSDEGGPADTQYF.

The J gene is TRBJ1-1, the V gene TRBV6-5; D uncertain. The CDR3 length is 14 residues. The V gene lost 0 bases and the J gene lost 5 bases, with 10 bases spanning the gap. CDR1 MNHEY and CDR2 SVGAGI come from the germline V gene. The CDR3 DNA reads TGTGCCAGCAGTTACTCCCAAGGGATTACTGAAGCTTTCTTT. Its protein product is CASSYSQGITEAFF.

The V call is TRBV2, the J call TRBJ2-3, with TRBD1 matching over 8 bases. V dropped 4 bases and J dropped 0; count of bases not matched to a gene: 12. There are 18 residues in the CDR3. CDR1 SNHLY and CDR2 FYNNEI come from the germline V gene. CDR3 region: CASSGGRGHGKSTDTQYF. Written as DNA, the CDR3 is TGTGCCAGCAGTGGTGGCAGGGGGCATGGTAAAAGCACAGATACGCAGTATTTT.

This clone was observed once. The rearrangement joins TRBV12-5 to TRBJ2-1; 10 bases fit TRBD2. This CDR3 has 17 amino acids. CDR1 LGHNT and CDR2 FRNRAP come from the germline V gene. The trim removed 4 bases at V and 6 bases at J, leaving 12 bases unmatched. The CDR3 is CASGSHLAGGPTNEQFF. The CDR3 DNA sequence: TGTGCTAGTGGTTCCCATTTAGCGGGAGGCCCCACCAATGAGCAGTTCTTC.

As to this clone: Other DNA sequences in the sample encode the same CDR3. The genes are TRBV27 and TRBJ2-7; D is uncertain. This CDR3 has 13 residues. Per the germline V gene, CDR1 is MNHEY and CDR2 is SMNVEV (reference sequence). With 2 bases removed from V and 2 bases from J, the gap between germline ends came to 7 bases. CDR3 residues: CASSLRPTYEQYF. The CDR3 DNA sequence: TGTGCCAGCAGTTTAAGGCCTACCTACGAGCAGTACTTC.

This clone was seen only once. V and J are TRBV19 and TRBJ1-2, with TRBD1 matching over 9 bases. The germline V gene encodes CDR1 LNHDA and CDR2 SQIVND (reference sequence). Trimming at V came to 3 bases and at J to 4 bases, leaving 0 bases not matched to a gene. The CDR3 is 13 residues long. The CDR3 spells CASSMTGGYGYTF. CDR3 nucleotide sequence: TGTGCCAGTAGTATGACAGGGGGCTATGGCTACACCTTC.

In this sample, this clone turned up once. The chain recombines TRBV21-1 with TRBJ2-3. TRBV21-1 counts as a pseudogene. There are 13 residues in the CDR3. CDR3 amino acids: CASSKVSTDTQYF. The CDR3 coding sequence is TGTGCCAGCAGCAAAGTCAGCACAGATACGCAGTATTTT.

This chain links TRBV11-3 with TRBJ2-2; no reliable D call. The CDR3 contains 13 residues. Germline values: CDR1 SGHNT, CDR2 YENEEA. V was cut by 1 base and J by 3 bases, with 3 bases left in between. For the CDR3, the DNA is TGTGCCAGCAGCTTAGCCGACACCGGGGAGCTGTTTTTT. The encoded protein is CASSLADTGELFF.

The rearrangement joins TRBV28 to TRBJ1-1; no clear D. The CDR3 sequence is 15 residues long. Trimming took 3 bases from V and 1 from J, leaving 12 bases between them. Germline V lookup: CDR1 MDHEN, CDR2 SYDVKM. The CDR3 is CASSFGWKQNTEAFF. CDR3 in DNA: TGTGCCAGCAGTTTCGGCTGGAAGCAGAACACTGAAGCTTTCTTT. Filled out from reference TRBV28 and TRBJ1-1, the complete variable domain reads DVKVTQSSRYLVKRTGEKVFLECVQDMDHENMFWYRQDPGLGLRLIYFSYDVKMKEKGDIPEGYSVSREKKERFSLILESASTNQTSMYLCASSFGWKQNTEAFFGQGTRLTVV.

In DNA form, the CDR3 reads TGTGCCAGCAGCCCGGCCGGGACAGCCCCCTTGATTCCCCAGCATTTT. This encodes CASSPAGTAPLIPQHF. The chain recombines TRBV7-9 with TRBJ1-5; 7 nucleotides line up with TRBD1. With V trimmed by 5 bases and J by 10 bases, 17 bases remained unmatched. From germline, CDR1 is SEHNR and CDR2 FQNEAQ (reference sequence). The CDR3 extends over 16 amino acids. Full variable domain (rest looked up from reference TRBV7-9 and TRBJ1-5): DTGVSQNPRHKITKRGQNVTFRCDPISEHNRLYWYRQTLGQGPEFLTYFQNEAQLEKSRLLSDRFSAERPKGSFSTLEIQRTEQGDSAMYLCASSPAGTAPLIPQHFGDGTRLSIL.

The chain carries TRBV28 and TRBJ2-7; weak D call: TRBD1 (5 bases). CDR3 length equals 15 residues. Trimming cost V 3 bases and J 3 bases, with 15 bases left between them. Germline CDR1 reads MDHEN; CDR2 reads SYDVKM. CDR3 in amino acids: CASSFHGRVNYEQYF. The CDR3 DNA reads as TGTGCCAGCAGTTTTCATGGCAGGGTGAACTACGAGCAGTACTTC.